This T cell receptor (beta chain) appears in the sequencing data of a study of PD-1 blockade in classical Hodgkin lymphoma. Whole-study findings and limits: Lower baseline TCR diversity was reported for newly diagnosed patients than for healthy donors.

Specified time point: newly diagnosed, previously untreated cHL patient sample. Untreated, newly diagnosed classical Hodgkin lymphoma PBMCs were comparators. This table comes from immunoSEQ multiplex PCR, and its TCRdb copy is limited to in-frame clones, with some not included. Among 16,000 or so clones listed, around four fifths were seen once. The V gene's germline CDR1 is MNHNY and CDR2 SVGAGI (reference sequence). The CDR3 has 14 residues. With V trimmed by 6 bases and J by 2 bases, 6 bases remained unmatched. A word on this clone: The antigen remains unidentified.

Specimen: peripheral blood mononuclear cells (PBMCs). The clonotype comes from a human donor with classical Hodgkin lymphoma. The J gene is TRBJ2-5, the V gene TRBV6-6, with TRBD2 matching 7 bases. CDR3 nucleotides: TGTGCCAGCAGGCCGGGACTACTACAAGAGACCCAGTACTTC. This translates into CASRPGLLQETQYF.